This T cell receptor beta chain was identified during a study of blood T cell repertoires in COVID-19. Study-wide context: PBMCs, B-cell-depleted T cells, or T cells were the source of the cDNA or gDNA that made up the material.

Study processing details: Cell counts per sample came from amplifying reference gene primers. Using immunoSEQ multiplex PCR, the repertoire was profiled, and TCRdb retains in-frame clones only, with some absent. V and J calls and clone size are copied from that table; D and trimming were computed from the DNA. This repertoire shows about 210,000 clones, around 86% found once; its top ten account for 8% to 9.5%. The age range of participants was roughly 18 to 90 years, with residence in about 25 US areas. Assignments of participants to cohorts depended upon their own reported clinical history. The CDR3 has 14 residues. Germline loops: CDR1 MNHNY, CDR2 SVGAGI (reference sequence). Trimming took off 6 bases at V and 3 bases at J, with 15 bases between the two ends.

This chain connects TRBV6-6 to TRBJ2-7, with D possibly TRBD2 on 5 matching bases. The sequence was obtained from a woman between 45 and 65 years old with acute COVID-19. The sequenced sample was PBMCs or T cells enriched from blood (not recorded which). CDR3 residues: CASRVGLAVYEQYF. CDR3 in DNA: TGTGCCAGCAGGGTAGGGCTAGCTGTCTACGAGCAGTACTTC.